This T cell receptor beta chain comes out of a study of CD8+ T cells in alopecia areata. Across the study: Tofacitinib administration to treated patients was oral, at 5 to 10 mg twice daily.

About this clone: The antigen is unknown.

TCR sequencing used cDNA made by reverse transcription of extracted RNA. Profiling relied on immunoSEQ multiplex PCR, and the TCRdb table lists in-frame clones only, not all of them. This table holds some 190,000 clones, over 55% found once. Treatment: oral pan-JAK inhibitor, 5-10 mg twice daily. The investigators collected lesional scalp punch biopsies and peripheral blood from alopecia areata patients. Researchers picked out CD4+ and CD8+ T cells from PBMCs by sorting. Study results and limitations: Many expanded lesional clones persisted during tofacitinib (in both scalp and blood).

This CDR3 spans 13 amino acids. Looked up from germline, CDR1 is SNHLY and CDR2 is FYNNEI. The V segment lost 4 bases and the J segment 7 bases; nucleotides outside the gene matches: 6. The sequence was collected from a human donor with alopecia areata. Sample: CD4+ T cells sorted from blood, taken at week 24, from a patient treated with tofacitinib. V is TRBV2 and J is TRBJ2-7; the match to TRBD1 covers 8 bases. The CDR3 region is CASSVQGAGEQYF. CDR3 nucleotide sequence: TGTGCCAGCAGTGTTCAGGGGGCGGGTGAGCAGTACTTC.